The sequence of this TCR beta chain was determined in a study of control samples from healthy donors and cancer patients. The CDR3 consists of 11 residues. Trimming cost V 0 bases and J 11 bases, with 8 bases left between them. Per germline, CDR1 GTSNPN and CDR2 SVGIG (reference sequence). Method: immunoSEQ multiplex PCR; TCRdb's copy keeps in-frame clones and lacks some. The profile shows around 70,000 clones, around 87% of them singletons. This chain joins TRBV30 and TRBJ2-1, with unresolved D. The specimen was PBMCs. The clonotype comes from a woman in her forties or fifties with head and neck cancer. The CDR3 sequence is CAWSVGPQQFF. DNA of the CDR3: TGTGCCTGGAGTGTGGGCCCCCAGCAGTTCTTC.